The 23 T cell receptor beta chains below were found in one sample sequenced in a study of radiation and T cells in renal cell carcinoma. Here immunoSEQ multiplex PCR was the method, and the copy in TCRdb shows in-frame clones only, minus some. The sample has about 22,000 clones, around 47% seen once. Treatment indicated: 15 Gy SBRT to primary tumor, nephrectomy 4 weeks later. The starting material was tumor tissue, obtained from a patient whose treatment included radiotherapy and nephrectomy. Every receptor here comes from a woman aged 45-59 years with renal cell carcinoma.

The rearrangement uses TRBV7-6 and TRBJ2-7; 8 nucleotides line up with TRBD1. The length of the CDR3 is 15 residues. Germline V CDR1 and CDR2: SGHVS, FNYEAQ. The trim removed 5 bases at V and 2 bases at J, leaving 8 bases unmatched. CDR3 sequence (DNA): TGTGCCAGCAGCCTACCGGAACAGGGGGCCTACGAGCAGTACTTC. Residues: CASSLPEQGAYEQYF.

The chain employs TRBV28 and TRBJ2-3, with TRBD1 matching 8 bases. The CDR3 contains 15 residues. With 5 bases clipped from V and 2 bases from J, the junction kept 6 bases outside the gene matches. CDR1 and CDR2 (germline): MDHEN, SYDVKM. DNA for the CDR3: TGTGCCAGCAGTGCCCACAGGGGGATCACAGATACGCAGTATTTT. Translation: CASSAHRGITDTQYF.

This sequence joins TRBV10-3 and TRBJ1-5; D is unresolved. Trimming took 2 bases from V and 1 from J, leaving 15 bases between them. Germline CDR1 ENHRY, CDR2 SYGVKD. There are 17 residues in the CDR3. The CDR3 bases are TGTGCCATCAGTGAGAGATCGGACCTAGGGAGCAATCAGCCCCAGCATTTT. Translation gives CAISERSDLGSNQPQHF.

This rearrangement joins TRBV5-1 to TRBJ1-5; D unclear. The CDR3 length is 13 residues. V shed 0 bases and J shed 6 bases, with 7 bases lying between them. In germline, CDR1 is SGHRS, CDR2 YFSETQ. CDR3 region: CASSLVAGQPQHF. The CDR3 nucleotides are TGCGCCAGCAGCTTGGTTGCGGGTCAGCCCCAGCATTTT.

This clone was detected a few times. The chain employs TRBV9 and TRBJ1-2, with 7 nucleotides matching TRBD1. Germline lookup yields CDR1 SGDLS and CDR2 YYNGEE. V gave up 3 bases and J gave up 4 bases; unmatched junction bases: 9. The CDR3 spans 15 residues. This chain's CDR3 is CASSAQTGSGYGYTF. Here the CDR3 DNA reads TGTGCCAGCAGCGCCCAGACAGGGAGCGGCTATGGCTACACCTTC. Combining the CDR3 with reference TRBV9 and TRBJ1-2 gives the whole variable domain DSGVTQTPKHLITATGQRVTLRCSPRSGDLSVYWYQQSLDQGLQFLIQYYNGEERAKGNILERFSAQQFPDLHSELNLSSLELGDSALYFCASSAQTGSGYGYTFGSGTRLTVV.

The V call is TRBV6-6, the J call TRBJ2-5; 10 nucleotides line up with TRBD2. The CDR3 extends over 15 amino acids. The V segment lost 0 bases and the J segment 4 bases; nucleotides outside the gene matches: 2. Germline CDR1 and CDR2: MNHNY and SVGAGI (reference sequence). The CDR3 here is CASSYSSGGLETQYF. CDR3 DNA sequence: TGTGCCAGCAGTTACTCTAGCGGGGGGTTAGAGACCCAGTACTTC.

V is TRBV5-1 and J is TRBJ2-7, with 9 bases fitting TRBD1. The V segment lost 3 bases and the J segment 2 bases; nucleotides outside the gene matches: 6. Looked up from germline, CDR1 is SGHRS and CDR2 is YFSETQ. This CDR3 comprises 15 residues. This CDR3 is CASSSTGTGPYEQYF. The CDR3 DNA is TGCGCCAGCAGCTCGACCGGGACAGGGCCCTACGAGCAGTACTTC. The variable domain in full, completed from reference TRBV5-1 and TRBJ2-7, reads KAGVTQTPRYLIKTRGQQVTLSCSPISGHRSVSWYQQTPGQGLQFLFEYFSETQRNKGNFPGRFSGRQFSNSRSEMNVSTLELGDSALYLCASSSTGTGPYEQYFGPGTRLTVT.

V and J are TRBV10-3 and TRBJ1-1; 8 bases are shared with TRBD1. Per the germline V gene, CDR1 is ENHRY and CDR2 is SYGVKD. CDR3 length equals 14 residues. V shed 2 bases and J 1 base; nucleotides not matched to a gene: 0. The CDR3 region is CAISEGQGNTEAFF. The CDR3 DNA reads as TGTGCCATCAGTGAGGGACAGGGGAACACTGAAGCTTTCTTT.

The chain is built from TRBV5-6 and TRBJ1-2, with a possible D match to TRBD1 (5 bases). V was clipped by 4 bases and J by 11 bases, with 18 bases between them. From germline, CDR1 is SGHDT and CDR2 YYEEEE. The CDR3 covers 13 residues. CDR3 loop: CASSPWGDQLYTF. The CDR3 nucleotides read TGTGCCAGCAGCCCCTGGGGGGATCAATTGTACACCTTC.

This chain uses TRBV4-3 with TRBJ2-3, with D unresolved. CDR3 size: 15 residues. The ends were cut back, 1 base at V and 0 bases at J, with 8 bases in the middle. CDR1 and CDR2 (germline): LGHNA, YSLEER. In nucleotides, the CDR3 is TGCGCCAGCAGCCAAGTTGACGGGAGCACAGATACGCAGTATTTT. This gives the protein CASSQVDGSTDTQYF.

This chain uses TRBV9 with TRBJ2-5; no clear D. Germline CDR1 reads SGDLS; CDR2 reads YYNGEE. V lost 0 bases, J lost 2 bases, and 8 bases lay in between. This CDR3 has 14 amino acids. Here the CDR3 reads CASSVDVGQETQYF. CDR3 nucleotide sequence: TGTGCCAGCAGCGTAGATGTGGGACAAGAGACCCAGTACTTC. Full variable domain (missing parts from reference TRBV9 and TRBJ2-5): DSGVTQTPKHLITATGQRVTLRCSPRSGDLSVYWYQQSLDQGLQFLIQYYNGEERAKGNILERFSAQQFPDLHSELNLSSLELGDSALYFCASSVDVGQETQYFGPGTRLLVL.

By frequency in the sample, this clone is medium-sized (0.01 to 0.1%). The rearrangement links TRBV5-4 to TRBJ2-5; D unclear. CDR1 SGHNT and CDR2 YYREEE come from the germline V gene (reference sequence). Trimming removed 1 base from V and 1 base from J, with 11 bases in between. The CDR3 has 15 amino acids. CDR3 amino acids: CASSLFGETQETQYF. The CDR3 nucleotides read TGTGCCAGCAGCTTGTTCGGCGAGACCCAAGAGACCCAGTACTTC.

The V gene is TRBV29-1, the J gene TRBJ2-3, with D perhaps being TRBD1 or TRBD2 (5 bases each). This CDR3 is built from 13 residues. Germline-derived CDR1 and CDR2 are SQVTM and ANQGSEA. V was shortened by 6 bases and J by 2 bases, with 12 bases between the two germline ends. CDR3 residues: CSVSGTDTDTQYF. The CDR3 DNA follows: TGCAGCGTGTCCGGGACGGACACAGATACGCAGTATTTT.

The CDR3 sequence is CASSLTLGPGETQYF. As DNA, the CDR3 is TGTGCCAGCAGCCTCACGCTGGGGCCGGGGGAGACCCAGTACTTC. This chain connects TRBV4-2 to TRBJ2-5; D is tentatively TRBD1 or TRBD2 (5 bases each). Germline V lookup: CDR1 LGHNA, CDR2 YNFKEQ. The CDR3 loop spans 15 amino acids. Deletions cut 4 bases from V and 5 bases from J, with 17 bases between.

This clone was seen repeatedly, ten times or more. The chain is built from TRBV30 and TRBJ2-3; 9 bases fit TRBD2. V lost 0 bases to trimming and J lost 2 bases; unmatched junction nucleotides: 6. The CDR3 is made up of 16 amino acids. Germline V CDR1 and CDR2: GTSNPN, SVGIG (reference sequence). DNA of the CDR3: TGTGCCTGGAGTGTATCTAGCGGGGTTAACACAGATACGCAGTATTTT. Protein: CAWSVSSGVNTDTQYF.

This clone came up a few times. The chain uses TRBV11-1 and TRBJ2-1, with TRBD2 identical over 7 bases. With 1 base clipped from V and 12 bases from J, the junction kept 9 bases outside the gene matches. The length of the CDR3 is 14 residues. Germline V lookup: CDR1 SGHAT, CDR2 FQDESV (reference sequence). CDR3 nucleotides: TGTGCCAGCAGCTTAGAAGGGGAGGGGAGCAGGCAGTTCTTC. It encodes CASSLEGEGSRQFF.

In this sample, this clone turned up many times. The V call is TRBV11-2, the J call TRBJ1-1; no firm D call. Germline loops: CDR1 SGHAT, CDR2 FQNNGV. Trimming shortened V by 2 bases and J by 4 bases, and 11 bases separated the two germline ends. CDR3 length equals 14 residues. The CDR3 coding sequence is TGTGCCAGCAGCTTAATCGGCACGACCACTGAAGCTTTCTTT. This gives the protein CASSLIGTTTEAFF.

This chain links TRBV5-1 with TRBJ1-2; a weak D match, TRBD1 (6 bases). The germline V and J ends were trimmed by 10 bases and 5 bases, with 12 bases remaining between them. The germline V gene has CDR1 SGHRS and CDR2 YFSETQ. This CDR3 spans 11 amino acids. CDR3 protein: CASRGAYGYTF. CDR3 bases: TGCGCCTCCCGGGGGGCTTATGGCTACACCTTC.

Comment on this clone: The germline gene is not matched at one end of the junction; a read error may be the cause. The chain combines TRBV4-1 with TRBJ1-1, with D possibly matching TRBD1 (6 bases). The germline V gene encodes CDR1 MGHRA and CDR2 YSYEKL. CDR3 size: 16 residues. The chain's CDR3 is CASSQGRLKWGTEAFF. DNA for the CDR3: TGTGCCAGCAGCCAGGGGAGACTGAAATGGGGCACTGAAGCTTTCTTT.

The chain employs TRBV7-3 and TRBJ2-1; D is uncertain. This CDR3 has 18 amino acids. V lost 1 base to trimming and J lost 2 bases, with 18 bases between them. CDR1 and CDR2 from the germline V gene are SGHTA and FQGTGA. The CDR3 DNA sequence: TGTGCCAGCAGCTTAAGGGCCCCAGTAGCATCCCCCTACAATGAGCAGTTCTTC. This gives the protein CASSLRAPVASPYNEQFF.

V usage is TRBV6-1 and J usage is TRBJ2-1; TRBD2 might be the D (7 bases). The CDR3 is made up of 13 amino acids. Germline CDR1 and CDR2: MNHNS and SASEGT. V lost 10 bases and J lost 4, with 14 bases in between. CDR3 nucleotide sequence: TGTGCCACCCGAGGGGGGGGTTACAATGAGCAGTTCTTC. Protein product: CATRGGGYNEQFF.

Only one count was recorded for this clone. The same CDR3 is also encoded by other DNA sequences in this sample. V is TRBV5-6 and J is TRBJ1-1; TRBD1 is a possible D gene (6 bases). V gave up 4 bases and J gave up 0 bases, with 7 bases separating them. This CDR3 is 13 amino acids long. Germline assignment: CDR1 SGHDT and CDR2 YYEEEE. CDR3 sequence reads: CASSGTLNTEAFF. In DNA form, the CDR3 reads TGTGCCAGCAGCGGGACACTGAACACTGAAGCTTTCTTT.

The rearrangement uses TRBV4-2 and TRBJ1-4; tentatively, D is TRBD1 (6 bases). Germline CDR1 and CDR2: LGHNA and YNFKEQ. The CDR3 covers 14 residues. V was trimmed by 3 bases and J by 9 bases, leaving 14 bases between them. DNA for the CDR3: TGTGCCAGCAGCCACCAGGGGTTTCGTAAAAAACTGTTTTTT. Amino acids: CASSHQGFRKKLFF.